This record looks at one T cell receptor beta chain sequence and its context. The antigen this receptor binds is unknown. Base qualities are not provided; no much larger clone lies one nucleotide away. Patients with a history of autoimmune disease or receiving systemic immunosuppression were excluded from the trial. Peripheral blood for TCR sequencing was collected from all dose cohorts at baseline, on cycle 4 day 1, and on cycle 7 day 1. Samples were obtained from an open-label, multicenter, first-in-human phase I dose-escalation trial of ivuxolimab. The trial enrolled adults with locally advanced or metastatic head and neck squamous cell, hepatocellular, melanoma or renal cell carcinoma. Before TCR sequencing, CD4+ T cells and CD8+ T cells were sorted from peripheral blood as separate populations. Genomic DNA was extracted from sorted cells for sequencing of the TCRbeta CDR3 region. The immunoSEQ Assay was used to sequence the TCRbeta CDR3 regions. Sourced from immuneACCESS, this table was stored by TCRdb with only in-frame sequences that have V and J called. A share of the clones is absent; for the studies checked, an unresolved V gene accounts for under half, and the remainder has no known explanation. This sample holds some 110,000 clones; around nine tenths were observed only once. The ten largest clonotypes hold around 0.47% of the sample.

These data originate in a study of OX40 agonist ivuxolimab in advanced cancers. A note on the overall study: Ivuxolimab was a fully human IgG2 agonistic monoclonal antibody targeting the costimulatory receptor OX40 (CD134). Intravenous ivuxolimab was administered to patients every 2 weeks at six dose levels: 0.01, 0.1, 0.3, 1.5, 3 and 10 mg/kg. Of the roughly 52 dose-escalation patients, hepatocellular carcinoma was present in approximately 20, melanoma in roughly 15, renal cell carcinoma in 9 and head and neck cancer in 9. In the dose-escalation cohort, around four fifths of patients were male, and the mean age was 60 years with a range of about 20 to 80. Patients were allowed to have had prior anti-PD-1, anti-PD-L1 or anti-CTLA-4 therapy, and approximately 40% of the dose-escalation patients had previously received checkpoint inhibitors. Partial responses were achieved by three dose-escalation patients, of whom one had hepatocellular carcinoma and two had cutaneous melanoma. The purpose of peripheral TCRbeta sequencing was to test whether ivuxolimab changed TCR sequence diversity and led to clonal T-cell expansion. The paper covers the monotherapy dose-escalation part of the phase I ivuxolimab trial, which included N ≈ 57 patients.

Study-wide findings and limitations: Low levels of normalized T-cell clonal expansion were also shown by some nonresponding patients. In partial responders in the 0.1-3.0 mg/kg groups, normalized peripheral clonal expansion was found to be among the lowest, especially among CD8+ T cells. After ivuxolimab, CD8+ T cells had more expanded clones than CD4+ T cells on average. The antigen specificity of the peripheral T cells that underwent clonal expansion was not determined. At doses of 0.1 to 3.0 mg/kg, clonal expansion of both CD4+ and CD8+ blood T cells was observed from baseline to week 6.

The clonotype originates from an adult with an advanced solid tumor such as melanoma, head and neck, liver or kidney cancer. The sample here was CD4+ or CD8+ T cells sorted from blood, taken in a trial of the OX40 agonist ivuxolimab.

CDR3 protein: CASSPPDGGAKNIQYF. The bases read TGCGCCAGCAGTCCTCCGGACGGAGGGGCCAAAAACATTCAGTACTTC. This receptor chain uses TRBV5-1 and TRBJ2-4; perhaps TRBD2 is the D gene, with 6 bases matching. From the cysteine through the phenylalanine, the CDR3 covers 16 amino acids. CDR3 DNA only is kept here, 48 bases in frame from base 1. Trimming takes 5 bases from V and 1 base from J, and the germline ends sit 16 bases apart. CDR1 and CDR2 (SGHRS, YFSETQ) derive from the germline V gene.